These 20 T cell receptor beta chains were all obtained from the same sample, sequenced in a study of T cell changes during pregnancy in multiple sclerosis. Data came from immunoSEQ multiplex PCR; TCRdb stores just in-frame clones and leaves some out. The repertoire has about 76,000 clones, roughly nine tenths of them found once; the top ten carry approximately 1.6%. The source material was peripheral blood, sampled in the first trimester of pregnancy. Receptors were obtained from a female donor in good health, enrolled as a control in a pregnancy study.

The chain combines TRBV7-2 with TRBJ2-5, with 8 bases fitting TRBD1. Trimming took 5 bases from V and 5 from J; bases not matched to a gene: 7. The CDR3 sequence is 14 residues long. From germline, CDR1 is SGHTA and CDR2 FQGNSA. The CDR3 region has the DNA TGTGCCAGCAGCGACACAGGGGGTTGGGAGACCCAGTACTTC. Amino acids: CASSDTGGWETQYF.

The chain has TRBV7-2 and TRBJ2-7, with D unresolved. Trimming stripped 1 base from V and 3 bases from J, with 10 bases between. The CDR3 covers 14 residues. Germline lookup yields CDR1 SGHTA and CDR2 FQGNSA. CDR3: CASSLGPFGYEQYF. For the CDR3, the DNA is TGTGCCAGCAGCTTAGGCCCGTTCGGCTACGAGCAGTACTTC.

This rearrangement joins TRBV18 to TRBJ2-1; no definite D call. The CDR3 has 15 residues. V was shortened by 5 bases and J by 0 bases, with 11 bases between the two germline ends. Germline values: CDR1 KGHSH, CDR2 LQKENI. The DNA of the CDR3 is TGTGCCAGCTCAACTTCTGATGTCTCCTACAATGAGCAGTTCTTC. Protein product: CASSTSDVSYNEQFF. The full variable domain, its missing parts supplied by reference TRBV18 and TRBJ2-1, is NAGVMQNPRHLVRRRGQEARLRCSPMKGHSHVYWYRQLPEEGLKFMVYLQKENIIDESGMPKERFSAEFPKEGPSILRIQQVVRGDSAAYFCASSTSDVSYNEQFFGPGTRLTVL.

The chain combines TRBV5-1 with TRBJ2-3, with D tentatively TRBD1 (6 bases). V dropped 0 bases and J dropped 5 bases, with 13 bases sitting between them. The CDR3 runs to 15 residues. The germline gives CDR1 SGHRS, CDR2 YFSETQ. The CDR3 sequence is CASSLDRASIDTQYF. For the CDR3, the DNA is TGCGCCAGCAGCTTGGACAGGGCGAGTATAGATACGCAGTATTTT.

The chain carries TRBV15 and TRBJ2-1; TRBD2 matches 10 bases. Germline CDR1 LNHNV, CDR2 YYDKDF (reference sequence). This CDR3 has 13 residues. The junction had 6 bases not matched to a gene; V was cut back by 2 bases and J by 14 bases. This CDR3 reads CATSRSLAGEEFF. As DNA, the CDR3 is TGTGCCACCAGCAGATCCCTAGCGGGAGAGGAGTTCTTC.

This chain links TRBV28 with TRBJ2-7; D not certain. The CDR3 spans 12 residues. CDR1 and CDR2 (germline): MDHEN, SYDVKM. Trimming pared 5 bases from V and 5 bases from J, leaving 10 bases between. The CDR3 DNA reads TGTGCCAGCAGTCCCACAATTGACGAGCAGTACTTC. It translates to CASSPTIDEQYF.

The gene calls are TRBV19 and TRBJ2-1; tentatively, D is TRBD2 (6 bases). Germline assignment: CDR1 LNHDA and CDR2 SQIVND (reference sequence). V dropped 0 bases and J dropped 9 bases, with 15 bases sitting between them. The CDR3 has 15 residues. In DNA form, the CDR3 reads TGTGCCAGTAGTATAGACCACTCTGCGGGAAGTGAGCAGTTCTTC. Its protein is CASSIDHSAGSEQFF.

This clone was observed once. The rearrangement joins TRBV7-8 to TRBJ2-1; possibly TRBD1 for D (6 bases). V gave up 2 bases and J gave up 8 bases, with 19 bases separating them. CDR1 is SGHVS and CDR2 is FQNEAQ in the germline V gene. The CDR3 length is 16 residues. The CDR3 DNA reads TGTGCCAGCAGCTTACAGCGGCACTTCCCAGGGGATGAGCAGTTCTTC. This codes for CASSLQRHFPGDEQFF.

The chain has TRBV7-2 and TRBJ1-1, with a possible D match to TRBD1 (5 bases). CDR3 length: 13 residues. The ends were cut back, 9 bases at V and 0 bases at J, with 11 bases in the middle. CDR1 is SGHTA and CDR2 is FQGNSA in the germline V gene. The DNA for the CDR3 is TGTGCCAGTCGCCAGGGCATGAACACTGAAGCTTTCTTT. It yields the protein CASRQGMNTEAFF.

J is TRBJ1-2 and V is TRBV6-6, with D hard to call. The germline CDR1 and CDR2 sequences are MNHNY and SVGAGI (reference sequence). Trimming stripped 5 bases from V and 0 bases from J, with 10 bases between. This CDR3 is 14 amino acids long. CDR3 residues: CASSPRTTNYGYTF. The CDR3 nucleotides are TGTGCCAGCAGTCCCCGGACTACTAACTATGGCTACACCTTC.

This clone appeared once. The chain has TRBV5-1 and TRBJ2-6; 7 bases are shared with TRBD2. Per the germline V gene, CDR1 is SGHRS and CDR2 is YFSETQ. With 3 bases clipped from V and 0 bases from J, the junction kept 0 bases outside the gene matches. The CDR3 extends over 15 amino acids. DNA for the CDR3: TGCGCCAGCAGCTCGGGGGGCTCTGGGGCCAACGTCCTGACTTTC. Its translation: CASSSGGSGANVLTF.

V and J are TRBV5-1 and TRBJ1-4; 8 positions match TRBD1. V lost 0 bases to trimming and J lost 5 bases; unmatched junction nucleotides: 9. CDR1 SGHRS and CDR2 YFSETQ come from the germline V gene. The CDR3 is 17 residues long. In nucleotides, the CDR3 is TGCGCCAGCAGCTTGGCCGGGCAGGGGGCCTTAAATGAAAAACTGTTTTTT. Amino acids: CASSLAGQGALNEKLFF.

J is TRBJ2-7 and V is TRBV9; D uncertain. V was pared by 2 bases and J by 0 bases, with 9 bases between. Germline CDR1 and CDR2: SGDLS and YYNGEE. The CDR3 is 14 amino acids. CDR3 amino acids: CASSVGVSSYEQYF. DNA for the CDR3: TGTGCCAGCAGCGTGGGCGTCAGCTCCTACGAGCAGTACTTC.

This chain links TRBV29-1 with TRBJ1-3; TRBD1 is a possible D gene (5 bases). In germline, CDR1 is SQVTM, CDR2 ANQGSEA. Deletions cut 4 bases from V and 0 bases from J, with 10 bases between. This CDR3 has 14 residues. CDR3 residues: CSVGGGNSGNTIYF. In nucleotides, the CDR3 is TGCAGCGTTGGGGGCGGCAACTCTGGAAACACCATATATTTT.

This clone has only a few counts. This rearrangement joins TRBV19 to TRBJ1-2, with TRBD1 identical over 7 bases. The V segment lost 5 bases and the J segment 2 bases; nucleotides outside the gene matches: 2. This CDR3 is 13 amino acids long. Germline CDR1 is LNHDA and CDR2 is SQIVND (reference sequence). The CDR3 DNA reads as TGTGCCAGTAGTGACAGGGAGAACTATGGCTACACCTTC. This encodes CASSDRENYGYTF.

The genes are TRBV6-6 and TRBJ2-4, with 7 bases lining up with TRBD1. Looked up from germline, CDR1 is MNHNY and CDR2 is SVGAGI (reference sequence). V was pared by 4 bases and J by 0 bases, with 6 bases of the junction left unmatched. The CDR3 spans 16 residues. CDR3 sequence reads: CASSSPGQSAKNIQYF. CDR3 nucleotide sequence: TGTGCCAGCAGTTCCCCGGGACAGTCAGCCAAAAACATTCAGTACTTC.

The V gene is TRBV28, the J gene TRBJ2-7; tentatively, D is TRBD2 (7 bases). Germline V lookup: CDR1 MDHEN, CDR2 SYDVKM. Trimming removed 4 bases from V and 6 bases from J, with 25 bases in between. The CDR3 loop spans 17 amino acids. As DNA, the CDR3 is TGTGCCAGCAGTTCCCCCCCTGTGGGGGGGCGAATCCGCGAGCAGTACTTC. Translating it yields CASSSPPVGGRIREQYF.

In nucleotides, the CDR3 is TGTGCCACCAGCAGAGGGGCGGGAGGGCCCACAGATACGCAGTATTTT. Amino acid sequence: CATSRGAGGPTDTQYF. The chain combines TRBV15 with TRBJ2-3; 9 nucleotides agree with TRBD2. The CDR3 totals 16 residues. V trimming: 1 base; J trimming: 2 bases; junction bases outside the gene matches: 4. CDR1 is LNHNV and CDR2 is YYDKDF in the germline V gene (reference sequence).

The CDR3 DNA sequence: TGCAGCGTAAGAGCGGGAGCCACCGGGGAGCTGTTTTTT. Translated, it gives CSVRAGATGELFF. This chain links TRBV29-1 with TRBJ2-2, with 8 bases fitting TRBD2. The junction had 4 bases not matched to a gene; V was cut back by 6 bases and J by 4 bases. This CDR3 has 13 residues. Germline-derived CDR1 and CDR2 are SQVTM and ANQGSEA.

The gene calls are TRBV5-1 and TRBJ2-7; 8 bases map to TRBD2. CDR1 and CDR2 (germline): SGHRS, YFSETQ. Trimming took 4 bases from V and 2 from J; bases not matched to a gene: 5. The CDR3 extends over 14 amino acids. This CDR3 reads CASSRGLETYEQYF. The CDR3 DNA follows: TGCGCCAGCAGCAGGGGACTAGAGACCTACGAGCAGTACTTC. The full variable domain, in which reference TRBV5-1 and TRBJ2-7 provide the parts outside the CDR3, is KAGVTQTPRYLIKTRGQQVTLSCSPISGHRSVSWYQQTPGQGLQFLFEYFSETQRNKGNFPGRFSGRQFSNSRSEMNVSTLELGDSALYLCASSRGLETYEQYFGPGTRLTVT.